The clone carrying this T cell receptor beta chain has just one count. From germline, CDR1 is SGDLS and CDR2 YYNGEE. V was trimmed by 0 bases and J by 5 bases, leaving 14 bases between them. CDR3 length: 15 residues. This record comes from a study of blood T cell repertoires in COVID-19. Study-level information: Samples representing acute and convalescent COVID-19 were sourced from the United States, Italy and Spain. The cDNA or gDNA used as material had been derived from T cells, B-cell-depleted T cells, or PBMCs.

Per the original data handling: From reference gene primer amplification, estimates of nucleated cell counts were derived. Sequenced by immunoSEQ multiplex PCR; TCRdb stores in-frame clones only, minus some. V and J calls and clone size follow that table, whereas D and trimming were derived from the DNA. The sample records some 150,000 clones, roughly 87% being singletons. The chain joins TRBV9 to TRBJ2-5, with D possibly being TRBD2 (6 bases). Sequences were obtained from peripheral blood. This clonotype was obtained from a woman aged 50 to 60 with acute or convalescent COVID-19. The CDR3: CASSVAHTSQETQYF. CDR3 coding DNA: TGTGCCAGCAGCGTAGCCCACACTAGCCAGGAGACCCAGTACTTC.